This TCR beta chain was documented in a study of blood T cell repertoires in COVID-19. Study summary: Sites across the United States, Italy and Spain contributed samples from acute and convalescent COVID-19. T cells, B-cell-depleted T cells, or PBMCs supplied cDNA or gDNA.

Original processing notes: From reference gene primer amplification, estimates of nucleated cell counts were derived. The table came from immunoSEQ multiplex PCR; TCRdb's copy has only in-frame clones and leaves some out. V, J and clone size are those of that table, while D and trimming were read from the DNA. Among approximately 94,000 clones, 88% were seen once, and the ten largest hold 8.1%. The clonotype comes from a woman aged 70-85 years with acute or convalescent COVID-19. Sequencing was carried out using peripheral blood.

The CDR3 here is CASSETDRGEQYF. Written as DNA, the CDR3 is TGTGCCAGCAGTGAAACAGACAGAGGCGAGCAGTACTTC. V and J are TRBV2 and TRBJ2-7, with D maybe TRBD1 (5 bases). This CDR3 contains 13 residues. V was cut by 2 bases and J by 6 bases, with 11 bases left in between. In germline, CDR1 is SNHLY, CDR2 FYNNEI.